This is a list of T cell receptor beta chains from one sample in a study of CD8 T cells in ankylosing spondylitis. Via MiXCR, TCRdb re-called the 5' RACE reads, giving one row per CDR3 protein. The sample shows about 230,000 distinct CDR3 sequences, over 7% of them seen only once. Sequences were obtained from blood, either unsorted or a sorted T cell fraction (not recorded which). The receptors originated from a female donor with ankylosing spondylitis or in good health (not recorded which). CDR3s include the opening cysteine and the closing phenylalanine or tryptophan. Each record gives: D gene, V gene, clone size, J gene, CDR3 DNA, CDR3 protein. D genes are given only for firm matches. Clone size is not always given. Where it is, it says once, few, many or a class for expanded clones.

D: -; V: TRBV20-1; size: many; J: TRBJ2-3; DNA: TGCAGTGCTACCGGGACTGGTACGCAGTATTTT; CDR3: CSATGTGTQYF
D: TRBD1; V: TRBV7-2; size: -; J: TRBJ1-2; DNA: TGTGCCAGCAGTAGGGACAGAACCTATGGCTACACCTTC; CDR3: CASSRDRTYGYTF
D: -; V: TRBV7-8; size: many; J: TRBJ2-7; DNA: TGTGTCAGCAGCCGGACAACCTACGAGCAGTACTTC; CDR3: CVSSRTTYEQYF
D: -; V: TRBV7-2; size: many; J: TRBJ2-2; DNA: TGTGCCAGCAGCTTACGGTTAGGCGGGGAGCTGTTTTTT; CDR3: CASSLRLGGELFF
D: -; V: TRBV5-5; size: many; J: TRBJ1-4; DNA: TGTGCCAGCAGCTCAGGGAACTCTAATGAAAAACTGTTTTTT; CDR3: CASSSGNSNEKLFF
D: -; V: TRBV20-1; size: many; J: TRBJ2-1; DNA: TGCAGTGCTAGTGAGATCCAGCGGAGCTACAATGAGCAGTTCTTC; CDR3: CSASEIQRSYNEQFF
D: -; V: TRBV5-1; size: -; J: TRBJ2-7; DNA: TGCGCCAGCAGCGAGGATATCTACGAGCAGTACTTC; CDR3: CASSEDIYEQYF
D: TRBD2; V: TRBV27; size: many; J: TRBJ2-2; DNA: TGTGCCAGCAGTTTACAGGGCCCTCTAGGACTAGTCGCCGGGGAGCTGTTTTTT; CDR3: CASSLQGPLGLVAGELFF
D: TRBD2; V: TRBV3-1; size: many; J: TRBJ2-1; DNA: TGTGCCAGCAGCCATACAACTAGCGAAGAGCAGTTCTTC; CDR3: CASSHTTSEEQFF
D: -; V: TRBV9; size: few; J: TRBJ2-7; DNA: TGTGCCAGCAGCGCCGTTGACAGCGCCTACGAGCAGTACTTC; CDR3: CASSAVDSAYEQYF
D: -; V: TRBV6-2/TRBV6-3; size: few; J: TRBJ2-1; DNA: TGTGCCAGCAGACCGGGAGTTGTCGTTGAGCAGTTCTTC; CDR3: CASRPGVVVEQFF
D: -; V: TRBV7-2; size: many; J: TRBJ2-4; DNA: TGTGCCAGCAGCTCCGTTCTGGGAACGAAAAACATTCAGTACTTC; CDR3: CASSSVLGTKNIQYF
D: TRBD2; V: TRBV5-1; size: many; J: TRBJ2-2; DNA: TGCGCCAGCAGCTATAGCGGGAGCGACACCGGGGAGCTGTTTTTT; CDR3: CASSYSGSDTGELFF
D: -; V: TRBV14; size: -; J: TRBJ2-1; DNA: TGTGCCAGCAGCCAATCCAGCAACAATGAGCAGTTCTTC; CDR3: CASSQSSNNEQFF
D: -; V: TRBV5-5; size: many; J: TRBJ2-3; DNA: TGTGCCAGCGGCCTTCAGGGTATAGATACGCAGTATTTT; CDR3: CASGLQGIDTQYF
D: -; V: TRBV19; size: many; J: TRBJ1-1; DNA: TGTGCCAGTAGCAATACAGTGAACACTGAAGCTTTCTTT; CDR3: CASSNTVNTEAFF
D: -; V: TRBV6-6; size: many; J: TRBJ1-2; DNA: TGTGCCGGATCGATACAGCTTAACTATGGCTACACCTTC; CDR3: CAGSIQLNYGYTF
D: -; V: TRBV7-2; size: few; J: TRBJ2-7; DNA: TGTGCCAGCAGCCTAGGCTCCCGAAGCGGGCGCGCCGAGCAGTACTTC; CDR3: CASSLGSRSGRAEQYF
D: -; V: TRBV5-1; size: many; J: TRBJ2-1; DNA: TGCGCCAGCAGCTTGGTAGGAAGCACCTACAATGAGCAGTTCTTC; CDR3: CASSLVGSTYNEQFF
D: -; V: TRBV20-1; size: many; J: TRBJ2-7; DNA: TGCAGTGCTAGAGATCGGGATGGCTCCTACGAGCAGTACTTC; CDR3: CSARDRDGSYEQYF
D: -; V: TRBV15; size: many; J: TRBJ1-5; DNA: TGTGCCACCAGTCACCCGGGGTCCAATCAGCCCCAGCATTTT; CDR3: CATSHPGSNQPQHF
D: -; V: TRBV29-1; size: many; J: TRBJ2-2; DNA: TGCAGCGTTGGGTTAGAGAACACCGGGGAGCTGTTTTTT; CDR3: CSVGLENTGELFF
D: -; V: TRBV20-1; size: many; J: TRBJ1-2; DNA: TGCGGACGAGCGATTAACTATGGCTACACCTTC; CDR3: CGRAINYGYTF
D: -; V: TRBV12-3/TRBV12-4; size: many; J: TRBJ1-1; DNA: TGTGCCAGGCAAGAGGTAGGGTGGAAGACTGAAGCTTTCTTT; CDR3: CARQEVGWKTEAFF
D: TRBD1; V: TRBV5-5; size: many; J: TRBJ1-2; DNA: TGTGCCAGCAGCCAGACAGGGGTCTATGGCTACACCTTC; CDR3: CASSQTGVYGYTF
D: TRBD2; V: TRBV10-3; size: many; J: TRBJ2-3; DNA: TGTGCCATCGGGGGGACTAGCGGCACAGATACGCAGTATTTT; CDR3: CAIGGTSGTDTQYF
D: -; V: TRBV25-1; size: many; J: TRBJ2-2; DNA: TGTGCCAGCAGTGAACGAGGGTCCGGGGAGCTGTTTTTT; CDR3: CASSERGSGELFF
D: -; V: TRBV7-9; size: -; J: TRBJ2-3; DNA: TGTGCCAGCGGTACAGAATTTGGTCCAGATACGCAGTATTTT; CDR3: CASGTEFGPDTQYF
D: TRBD2; V: TRBV20-1; size: many; J: TRBJ2-1; DNA: TGCAGTGCTAGATTCCGGGAGGGCCGCAATGAGCAGTTCTTC; CDR3: CSARFREGRNEQFF
D: -; V: TRBV29-1; size: many; J: TRBJ2-3; DNA: TGCAGCGCCTTATTAGGGGATACGCAGTATTTT; CDR3: CSALLGDTQYF
D: -; V: TRBV2; size: many; J: TRBJ1-4; DNA: TGTGCCAGCAGTAGGGTCGGAACTAATGAAAAACTGTTTTTT; CDR3: CASSRVGTNEKLFF
D: -; V: TRBV5-1; size: many; J: TRBJ1-4; DNA: TGCGCCAGCAGCTTGAACACCCCTTCTAATGAAAAACTGTTTTTT; CDR3: CASSLNTPSNEKLFF
D: -; V: TRBV29-1; size: many; J: TRBJ2-3; DNA: TGCAGCGTTCTAAACAGAGGCACAGATACGCAGTATTTT; CDR3: CSVLNRGTDTQYF
D: TRBD1; V: TRBV7-9; size: many; J: TRBJ1-4; DNA: TGTGCCAGCAGCTTACTGACAGGGGGGTATAATGAAAAACTGTTTTTT; CDR3: CASSLLTGGYNEKLFF
D: TRBD1; V: TRBV7-2; size: few; J: TRBJ1-2; DNA: TGTGCCAGCAGCTCGGGACAGGGGGAAGAAGGCTACACCTTC; CDR3: CASSSGQGEEGYTF
D: -; V: TRBV12-3/TRBV12-4; size: few; J: TRBJ1-4; DNA: TGTGCCAGCAGTTTAGGGACCCAGGAAAAACTGTTTTTT; CDR3: CASSLGTQEKLFF
D: -; V: TRBV5-1; size: few; J: TRBJ1-3; DNA: TGCGCCAGCAGCCCTGGTGTCTCTGGAAACACCATATATTTT; CDR3: CASSPGVSGNTIYF
D: TRBD1; V: TRBV28; size: many; J: TRBJ1-6; DNA: TGTGCCAGCAGTTTACTCAAACTTAGGGGGCGGGTCGGAAGCTCCTATAATTCACCCCTCCACTTT; CDR3: CASSLLKLRGRVGSSYNSPLHF
D: TRBD2; V: TRBV5-1; size: many; J: TRBJ2-3; DNA: TGCGCCAGCAGTCAAGGACTAGCGGGAGGGCCGGGCACAGATACGCAGTATTTT; CDR3: CASSQGLAGGPGTDTQYF
D: TRBD1; V: TRBV9; size: -; J: TRBJ2-6; DNA: TGTGCCAGCAGCGTACAGGGACAGGGGTTTTCCGGGGCCAACGTCCTGACTTTC; CDR3: CASSVQGQGFSGANVLTF
D: -; V: TRBV7-9; size: many; J: TRBJ1-1; DNA: TGTGCCAGCAGCGCCATAGGCGGCACTGAAGCTTTCTTT; CDR3: CASSAIGGTEAFF
D: -; V: TRBV2; size: many; J: TRBJ2-5; DNA: TGTGCCAGCAGTGGGATGACAGGGAGGAAGACCCAGTACTTC; CDR3: CASSGMTGRKTQYF
D: TRBD1; V: TRBV9; size: -; J: TRBJ2-5; DNA: TGTGCCAGCAGCCCTTGGACAGGGGGGTTAGAGACCCAGTACTTC; CDR3: CASSPWTGGLETQYF
D: TRBD2; V: TRBV2; size: many; J: TRBJ2-5; DNA: TGTGCCAGCAAAAGCGGGACGACGTGGGAGACCCAGTACTTC; CDR3: CASKSGTTWETQYF
D: -; V: TRBV6-5; size: many; J: TRBJ2-2; DNA: TGTGCCAGCAGTTACGATTCTGTAGGCGGGGAGCTGTTTTTT; CDR3: CASSYDSVGGELFF
D: -; V: TRBV30; size: once; J: TRBJ2-3; DNA: TGTGCCTGGACCCGCACCGGCGCAGATACGCAGTATTTT; CDR3: CAWTRTGADTQYF
D: -; V: TRBV29-1; size: many; J: TRBJ1-1; DNA: TGCAGCGTTGTGTTAGGGGTGAACACTGAAGCTTTCTTT; CDR3: CSVVLGVNTEAFF
D: -; V: TRBV5-1; size: many; J: TRBJ2-1; DNA: TGCGCCAGCAGCGTCGGGGGGCCCGTGTTCTTC; CDR3: CASSVGGPVFF
D: TRBD2; V: TRBV3-1; size: many; J: TRBJ2-1; DNA: TGTGCCAGCAGCCAAGATCCGACTAGCGCCTCCTACAATGAGCAGTTCTTC; CDR3: CASSQDPTSASYNEQFF
D: -; V: TRBV10-3; size: many; J: TRBJ1-5; DNA: TGTGCCATCAGTGGTTCGAGCAATCAGCCCCAGCATTTT; CDR3: CAISGSSNQPQHF
D: TRBD2; V: TRBV6-2/TRBV6-3; size: many; J: TRBJ2-3; DNA: TGTGCCAGCGGAGGGCTAGCGGACTCAGATACGCAGTATTTT; CDR3: CASGGLADSDTQYF
D: TRBD2; V: TRBV20-1; size: many; J: TRBJ2-1; DNA: TGCAGTGCTAGAGGGGCCCGGGACTACCCGGGGAATGAGCAGTTCTTC; CDR3: CSARGARDYPGNEQFF
D: -; V: TRBV6-1; size: many; J: TRBJ2-3; DNA: TGTGCCAGCAGCCCCAGCTACTCGGGGACCGCAGATACGCAGTATTTT; CDR3: CASSPSYSGTADTQYF
D: -; V: TRBV7-2; size: few; J: TRBJ1-5; DNA: TGTGCCAGCAGCTTTTCCCGGAGCAATCAGCCCCAGCATTTT; CDR3: CASSFSRSNQPQHF
D: TRBD2; V: TRBV28; size: few; J: TRBJ2-4; DNA: TGTGCCGGGGGGGACTTAGCCAAAAACATTCAGTACTTC; CDR3: CAGGDLAKNIQYF
D: -; V: TRBV4-3; size: many; J: TRBJ1-6; DNA: TGCGCCAGCAGCCAAGAGAGCAGGGGTAGGAATAATTCACCCCTCCACTTT; CDR3: CASSQESRGRNNSPLHF
D: TRBD1; V: TRBV5-1; size: many; J: TRBJ2-1; DNA: TGCGCCAGCAGCCCCGGGACAGGGGATCAGTTCTTC; CDR3: CASSPGTGDQFF
D: -; V: TRBV5-1; size: many; J: TRBJ2-7; DNA: TGCGCCAGCAGCCCAACGGGGCGGGACCCCTACGAGCAGTACTTC; CDR3: CASSPTGRDPYEQYF
D: -; V: TRBV25-1; size: many; J: TRBJ2-5; DNA: TGTGCCAGCAGTGGTCTGGCGGAGGAGACCCAGTACTTC; CDR3: CASSGLAEETQYF
D: TRBD1; V: TRBV3-1; size: -; J: TRBJ2-5; DNA: TGTGCCAGCAGCCAAGATATACGGGACAGGGGTCGGGAGACCCAGTACTTC; CDR3: CASSQDIRDRGRETQYF